The present T cell receptor beta chain was sequenced within a study of neurological immune-mediated disorders (dated by TCRdb to the late 2010s). About the study as a whole: The study compared peripheral blood TCR-beta repertoires of HTLV-I-associated myelopathy (HAM/TSP) patients, multiple sclerosis patients and healthy controls using UMI-based sequencing. Alongside PBMC samples, the set of approximately 100 TCR-beta libraries contained longitudinal samples, technical triplicates, and paired CD4+ and CD8+ T-cell subsets that had been sorted. To precisely calculate how much the frequency of each individual clone varied, libraries were sequenced in technical triplicate. The cohort comprised roughly 65 subjects: 15 or so HAM/TSP patients, 35 or so multiple sclerosis patients and around 20 healthy controls.

The CDR3, cysteine through phenylalanine, is 13 amino acids long. Only the CDR3 part of the read is kept: 39 bases, read in frame from the first base. V is shortened by 0 bases, J by 2 bases, and the region joining them spans 5 bases. cDNA was synthesized by template-switch 5'RACE using a primer carrying a 10-nucleotide random unique molecular identifier by which each TCR transcript was tagged. Each sequencing run produced over 190 million TCR-beta sequences covering 15-18 subjects. Total RNA was extracted with the RNeasy kit. The KAPA Real-time Library Amplification kit was used to amplify TCR-beta VDJ regions with primers for the TCR constant region and the 5'RACE anchor. A first PCR added sample indexes and Illumina adaptors, after which a second PCR increased the library yield. The roughly 650 bp TCR product was size-selected on a 2% E-gel SizeSelection system after Ampure bead purification. Before pooling, library quality was assessed on a Bioanalyzer, concentration was determined with Qubit, and library quantification was performed with the Kapa Library Quantification kit. An Illumina HiSeq 2500 sequenced the libraries paired-end 2 x 150 bp. To increase sequence diversity, roughly 23-30% phiX was spiked into each library pool. The authors' pipeline ran thus. Quality-filtered reads were processed with the UMI-based MiGEC pipeline, and over 90% of raw TCR sequences were removed by the MiGEC pipeline during error correction. VDJ genes were aligned to IMGT germline references, and clonotypes were defined by unique CDR3 amino acid sequence plus V-J genes. Clonal expansion, Shannon diversity and CDR3 relatedness (CalcPairwiseDistances, ClusterSamples) were evaluated with VDJtools, and phylogenetic trees were built with CLCbio workbench. Expanded clones were defined as having at least 8 unique UMIs, based on coefficient-of-variation modelling across technical triplicates. The public reads were reprocessed in TCRdb via fastp at Q25 and MiXCR, keeping in-frame beta chains. Entries that share a CDR3 protein sequence are merged under the most common genes and DNA. These V and J calls originate from TCRdb's pipeline instead of the authors' own analysis. This sample comprises more than 30,000 distinct CDR3 sequences, 10% to 15% of them detected only once. The ten largest clones represent roughly 5.6% of the sample.

According to the study, the label for this sample's time point signals: technical triplicate 2. For the sorted-subset TCR libraries, the starting material was about 1 million sorted CD4+ or CD8+ T cells. Peripheral blood was subjected to Ficoll-Hypaque density gradient centrifugation to isolate PBMCs, which were then cryopreserved in liquid nitrogen. Paired sorted CD4+ and CD8+ subsets came from healthy controls, HAM/TSP patients and MS patients. This clonotype was seen repeatedly, ten times or more. Its antigen is currently not known. Within one base of it there is no much larger clone, and no base qualities were kept. What the work shows at the level of the full study, not this receptor alone: TCR clonal expansion was highest in HAM/TSP patients and lowest in MS patients, with MS patients falling below even healthy controls. No identical CDR3 amino acid sequences were shared among expanded clones across subjects, suggesting private TCR-beta repertoires in all groups.

This receptor chain uses TRBV12-3 or TRBV12-4 and TRBJ2-7, with no D gene named confidently. The sample comprised CD4+ T cells from blood. The TCR sequence derives from a female donor with HTLV-1-associated myelopathy (HAM/TSP). The CDR3 here reads CASSLAQAYEQYF. The DNA sequence is TGTGCCAGCAGTTTAGCACAAGCCTACGAGCAGTACTTC.